This TCR beta chain was observed in a study of molecular identifiers for immune sequencing clone quantification. Germline-derived CDR1 and CDR2 are LGHNA and YSLEER. The J segment lost 4 bases and the V segment lost 1 base, leaving 2 bases of the junction unmatched. The CDR3 spans 15 residues. Sorted inputs of about 17,000 to 1,100,000 cells, with 10%, 30% or 50% RNA, yielded naive CD8 libraries. With regard to this clonotype: Its antigen is not known.

Whole-study results and caveats: More than 99% of effector molecules, versus under 1% of naive-cell molecules, belonged to clones above 20 RNA copies.

Bulk TCR libraries were made with methods that had been previously described and with listed TCR primers. In TCRdb, the PCR reads were re-called with MiXCR into one record per CDR3 protein. The repertoire holds about 330,000 distinct CDR3 sequences, with 24% as singletons. The chain has TRBV4-3 and TRBJ2-1, with 9 bases lining up with TRBD2. This receptor was obtained from a human donor in good health. Some libraries in this study had Jurkat cell RNA spiked in. Sequencing was carried out using naive CD8+ T cells from blood, with Jurkat cell RNA spiked in. Subset given: FACS-sorted CD8+CD4-CCR7+CD45RA+ naive T cells. The CDR3 nucleotides are TGCGCCAGCAGCCAAGCAGCGGGGGGATACAATGAGCAGTTCTTC. This translates into CASSQAAGGYNEQFF.